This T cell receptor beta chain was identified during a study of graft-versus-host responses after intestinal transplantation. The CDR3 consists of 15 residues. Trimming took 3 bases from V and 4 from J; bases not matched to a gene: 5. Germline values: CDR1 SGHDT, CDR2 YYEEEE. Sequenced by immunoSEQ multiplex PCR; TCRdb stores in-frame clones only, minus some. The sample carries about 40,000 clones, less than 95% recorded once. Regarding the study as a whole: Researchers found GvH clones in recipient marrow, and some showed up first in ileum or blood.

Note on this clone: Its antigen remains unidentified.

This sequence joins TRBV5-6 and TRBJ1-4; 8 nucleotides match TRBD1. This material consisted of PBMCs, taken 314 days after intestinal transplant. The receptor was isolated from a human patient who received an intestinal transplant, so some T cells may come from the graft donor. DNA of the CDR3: TGTGCCAGCAGCTGGACAGGGCCGCTTAATGAAAAACTGTTTTTT. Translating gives CASSWTGPLNEKLFF. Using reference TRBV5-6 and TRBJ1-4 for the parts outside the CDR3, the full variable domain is DAGVTQSPTHLIKTRGQQVTLRCSPKSGHDTVSWYQQALGQGPQFIFQYYEEEERQRGNFPDRFSGHQFPNYSSELNVNALLLGDSALYLCASSWTGPLNEKLFFGSGTQLSVL.